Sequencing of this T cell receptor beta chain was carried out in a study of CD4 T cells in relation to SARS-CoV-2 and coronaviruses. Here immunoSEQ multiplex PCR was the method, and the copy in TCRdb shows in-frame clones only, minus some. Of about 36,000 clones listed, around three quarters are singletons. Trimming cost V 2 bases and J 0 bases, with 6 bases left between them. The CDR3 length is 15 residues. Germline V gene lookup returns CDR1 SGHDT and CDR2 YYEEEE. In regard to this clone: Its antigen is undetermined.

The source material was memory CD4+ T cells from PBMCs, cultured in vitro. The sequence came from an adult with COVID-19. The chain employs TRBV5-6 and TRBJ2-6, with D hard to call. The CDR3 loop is CASSLPFSGANVLTF. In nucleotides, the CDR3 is TGTGCCAGCAGCTTACCATTCTCTGGGGCCAACGTCCTGACTTTC.